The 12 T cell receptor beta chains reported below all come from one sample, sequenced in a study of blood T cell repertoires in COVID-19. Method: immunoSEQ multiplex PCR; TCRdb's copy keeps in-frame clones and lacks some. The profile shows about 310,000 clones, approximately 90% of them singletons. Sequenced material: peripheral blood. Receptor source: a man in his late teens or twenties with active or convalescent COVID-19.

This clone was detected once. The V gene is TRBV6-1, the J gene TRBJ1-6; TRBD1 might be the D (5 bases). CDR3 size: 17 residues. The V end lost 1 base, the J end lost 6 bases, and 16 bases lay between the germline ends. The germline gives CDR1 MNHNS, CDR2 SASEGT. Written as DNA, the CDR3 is TGTGCCAGCAGTGAAGGTTTTGGGGCCACCGTTAATTCACCCCTCCACTTT. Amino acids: CASSEGFGATVNSPLHF.

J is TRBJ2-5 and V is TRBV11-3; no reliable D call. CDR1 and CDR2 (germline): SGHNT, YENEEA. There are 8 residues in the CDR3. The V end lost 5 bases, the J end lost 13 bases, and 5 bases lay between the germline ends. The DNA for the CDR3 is TGTGCCAGCAGCCCATGGTACTTC. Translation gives CASSPWYF.

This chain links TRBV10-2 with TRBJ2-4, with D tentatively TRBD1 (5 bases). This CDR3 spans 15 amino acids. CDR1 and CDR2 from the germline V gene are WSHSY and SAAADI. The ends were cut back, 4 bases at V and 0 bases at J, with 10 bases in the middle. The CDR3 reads CASSGQSLAKNIQYF. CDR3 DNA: TGCGCCAGCAGTGGACAGAGTCTAGCCAAAAACATTCAGTACTTC.

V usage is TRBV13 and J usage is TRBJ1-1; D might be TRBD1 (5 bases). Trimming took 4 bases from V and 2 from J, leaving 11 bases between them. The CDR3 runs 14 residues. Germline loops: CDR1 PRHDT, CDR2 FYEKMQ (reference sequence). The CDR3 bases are TGTGCCAGCAGCTCCACGACAGTCAACACTGAAGCTTTCTTT. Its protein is CASSSTTVNTEAFF. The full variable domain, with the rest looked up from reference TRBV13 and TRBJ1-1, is AAGVIQSPRHLIKEKRETATLKCYPIPRHDTVYWYQQGPGQDPQFLISFYEKMQSDKGSIPDRFSAQQFSDYHSELNMSSLELGDSALYFCASSSTTVNTEAFFGQGTRLTVV.

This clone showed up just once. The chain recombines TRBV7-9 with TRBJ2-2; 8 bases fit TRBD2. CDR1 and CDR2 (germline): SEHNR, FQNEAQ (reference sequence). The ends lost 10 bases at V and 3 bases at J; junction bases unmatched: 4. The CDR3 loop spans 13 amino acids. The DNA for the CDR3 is TGTGCCAACGGGGGGGAAGACACCGGGGAGCTGTTTTTT. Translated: CANGGEDTGELFF.

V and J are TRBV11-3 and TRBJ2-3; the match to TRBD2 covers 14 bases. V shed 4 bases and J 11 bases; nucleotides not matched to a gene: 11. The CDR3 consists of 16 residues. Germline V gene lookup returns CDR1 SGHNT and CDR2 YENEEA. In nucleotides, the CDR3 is TGTGCCAGCAGCTCACCCCAGGGACTAGCGGGGGTGGTGCAGTATTTT. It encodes CASSSPQGLAGVVQYF.

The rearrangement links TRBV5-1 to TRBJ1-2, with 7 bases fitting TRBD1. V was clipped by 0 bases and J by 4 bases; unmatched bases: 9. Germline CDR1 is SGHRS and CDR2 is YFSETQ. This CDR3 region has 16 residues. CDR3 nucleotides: TGCGCCAGCAGCTTGGAGACAGGGCGGGTGGGCTATGGCTACACCTTC. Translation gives CASSLETGRVGYGYTF.

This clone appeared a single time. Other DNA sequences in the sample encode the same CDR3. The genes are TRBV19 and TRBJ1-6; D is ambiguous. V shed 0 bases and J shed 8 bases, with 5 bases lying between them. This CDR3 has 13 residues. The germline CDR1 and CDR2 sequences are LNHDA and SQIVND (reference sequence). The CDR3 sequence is CASSIDRDSPLHF. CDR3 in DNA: TGTGCCAGTAGTATAGATCGGGATTCACCCCTCCACTTT.

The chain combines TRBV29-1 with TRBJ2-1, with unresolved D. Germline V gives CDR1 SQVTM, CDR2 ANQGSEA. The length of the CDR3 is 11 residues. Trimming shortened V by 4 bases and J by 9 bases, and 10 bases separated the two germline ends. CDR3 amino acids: CSVGIGVEQFF. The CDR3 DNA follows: TGCAGCGTTGGTATAGGAGTTGAGCAGTTCTTC.

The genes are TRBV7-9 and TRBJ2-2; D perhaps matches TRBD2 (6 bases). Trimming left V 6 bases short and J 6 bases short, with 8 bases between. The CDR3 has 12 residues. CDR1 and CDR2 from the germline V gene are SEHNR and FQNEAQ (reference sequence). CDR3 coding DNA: TGTGCCAGCAGGGTAGCGGCCGGGGAGCTGTTTTTT. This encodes CASRVAAGELFF.

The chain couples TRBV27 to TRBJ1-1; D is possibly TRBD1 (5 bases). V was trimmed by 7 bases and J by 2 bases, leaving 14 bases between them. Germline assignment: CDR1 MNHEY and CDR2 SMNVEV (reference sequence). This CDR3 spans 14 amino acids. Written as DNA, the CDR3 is TGTGCCAGCAAACCCGACAGAGCAAACACTGAAGCTTTCTTT. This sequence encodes CASKPDRANTEAFF.

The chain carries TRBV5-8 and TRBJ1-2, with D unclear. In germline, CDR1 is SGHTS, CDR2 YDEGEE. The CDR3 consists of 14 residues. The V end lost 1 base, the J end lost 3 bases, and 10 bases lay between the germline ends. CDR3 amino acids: CASSLSSQYYGYTF. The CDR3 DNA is TGTGCCAGCAGCTTGTCTTCACAGTACTATGGCTACACCTTC.